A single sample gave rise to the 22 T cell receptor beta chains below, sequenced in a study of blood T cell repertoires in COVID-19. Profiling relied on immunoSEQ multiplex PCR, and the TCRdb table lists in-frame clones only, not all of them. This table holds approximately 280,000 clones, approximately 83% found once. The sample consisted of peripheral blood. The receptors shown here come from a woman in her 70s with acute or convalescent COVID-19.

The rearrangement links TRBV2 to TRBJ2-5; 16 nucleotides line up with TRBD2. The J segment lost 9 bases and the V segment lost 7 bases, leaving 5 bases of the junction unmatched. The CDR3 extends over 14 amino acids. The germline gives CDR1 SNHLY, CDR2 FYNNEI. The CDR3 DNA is TGTGCCAGCACCCTGGGACTAGCGGGGGGGGCCCAGTACTTC. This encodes CASTLGLAGGAQYF.

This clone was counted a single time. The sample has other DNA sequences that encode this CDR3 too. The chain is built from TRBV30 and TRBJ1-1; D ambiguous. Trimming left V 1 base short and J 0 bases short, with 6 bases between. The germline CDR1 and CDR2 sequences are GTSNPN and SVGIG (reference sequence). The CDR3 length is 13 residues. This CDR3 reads CAWSGQVNTEAFF. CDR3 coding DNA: TGTGCCTGGAGTGGCCAGGTGAACACTGAAGCTTTCTTT.

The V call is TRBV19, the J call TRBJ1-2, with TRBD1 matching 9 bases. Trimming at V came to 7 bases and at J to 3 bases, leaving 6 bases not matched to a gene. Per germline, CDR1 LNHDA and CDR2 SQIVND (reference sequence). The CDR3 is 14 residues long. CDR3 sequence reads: CASNGQGMDYGYTF. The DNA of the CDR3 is TGTGCCAGTAACGGACAGGGGATGGACTATGGCTACACCTTC.

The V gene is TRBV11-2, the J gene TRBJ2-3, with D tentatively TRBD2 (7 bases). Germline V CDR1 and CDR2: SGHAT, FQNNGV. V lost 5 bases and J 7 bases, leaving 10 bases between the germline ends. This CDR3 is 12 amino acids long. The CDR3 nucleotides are TGTGCCAGCAGCCGGGGGGCCTATACGCAGTATTTT. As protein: CASSRGAYTQYF.

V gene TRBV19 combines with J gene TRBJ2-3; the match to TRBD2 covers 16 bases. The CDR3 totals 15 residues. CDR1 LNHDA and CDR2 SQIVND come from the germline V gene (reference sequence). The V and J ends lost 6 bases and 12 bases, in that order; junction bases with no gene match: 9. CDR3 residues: CASSRGLAGGSVQYF. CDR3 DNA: TGTGCCAGTAGCCGGGGACTAGCGGGGGGGTCCGTTCAGTATTTT.

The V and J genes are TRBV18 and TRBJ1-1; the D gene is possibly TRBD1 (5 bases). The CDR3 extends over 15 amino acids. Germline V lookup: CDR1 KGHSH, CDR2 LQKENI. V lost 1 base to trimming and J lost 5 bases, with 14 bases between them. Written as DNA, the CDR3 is TGTGCCAGCTCACCACGTATACAGGCAGGGACTGAAGCTTTCTTT. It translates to CASSPRIQAGTEAFF. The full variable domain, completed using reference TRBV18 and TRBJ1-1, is NAGVMQNPRHLVRRRGQEARLRCSPMKGHSHVYWYRQLPEEGLKFMVYLQKENIIDESGMPKERFSAEFPKEGPSILRIQQVVRGDSAAYFCASSPRIQAGTEAFFGQGTRLTVV.

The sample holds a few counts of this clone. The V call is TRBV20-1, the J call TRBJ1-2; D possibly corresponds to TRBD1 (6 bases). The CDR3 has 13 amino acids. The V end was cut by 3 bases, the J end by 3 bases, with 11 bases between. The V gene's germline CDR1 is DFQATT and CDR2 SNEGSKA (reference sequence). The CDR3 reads CSASRQAHYGYTF. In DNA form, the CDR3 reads TGCAGTGCTAGTCGACAGGCCCACTATGGCTACACCTTC.

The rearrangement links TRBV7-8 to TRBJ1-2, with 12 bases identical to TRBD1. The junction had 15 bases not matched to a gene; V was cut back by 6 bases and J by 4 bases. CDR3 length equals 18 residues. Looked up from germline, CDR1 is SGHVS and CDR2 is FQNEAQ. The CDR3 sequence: CASSRAGTGGIGGYGYTF. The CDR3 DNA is TGTGCCAGCAGTCGAGCCGGGACAGGGGGCATTGGGGGCTATGGCTACACCTTC.

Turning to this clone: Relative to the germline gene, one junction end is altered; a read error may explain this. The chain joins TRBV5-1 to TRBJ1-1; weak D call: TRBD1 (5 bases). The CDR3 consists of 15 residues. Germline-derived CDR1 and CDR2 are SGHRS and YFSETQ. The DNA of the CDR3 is TGCGCCAGCAGCCCAAACGGTCTACTGGGACTTTATTCGTCCTTT. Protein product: CASSPNGLLGLYSSF.

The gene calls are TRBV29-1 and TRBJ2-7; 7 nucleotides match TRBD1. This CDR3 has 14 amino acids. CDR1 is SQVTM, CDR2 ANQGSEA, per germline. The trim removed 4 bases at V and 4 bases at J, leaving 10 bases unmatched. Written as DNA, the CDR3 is TGCAGCGTTGTAAGACCGGGACAGCTGTACGAGCAGTACTTC. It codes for CSVVRPGQLYEQYF.

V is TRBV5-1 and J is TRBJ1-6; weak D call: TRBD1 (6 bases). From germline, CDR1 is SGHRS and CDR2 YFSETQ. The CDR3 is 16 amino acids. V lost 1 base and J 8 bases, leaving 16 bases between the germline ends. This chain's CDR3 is CASSLWGRGSDSPLHF. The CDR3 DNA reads TGCGCCAGCAGCTTGTGGGGGCGCGGGTCGGATTCACCCCTCCACTTT.

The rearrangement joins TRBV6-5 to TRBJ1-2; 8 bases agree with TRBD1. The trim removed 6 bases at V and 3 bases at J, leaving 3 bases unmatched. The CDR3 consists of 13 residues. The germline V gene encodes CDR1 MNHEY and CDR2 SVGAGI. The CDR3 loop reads CASRLDRDYGYTF. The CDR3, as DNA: TGTGCCAGCAGGCTGGACAGGGACTATGGCTACACCTTC.

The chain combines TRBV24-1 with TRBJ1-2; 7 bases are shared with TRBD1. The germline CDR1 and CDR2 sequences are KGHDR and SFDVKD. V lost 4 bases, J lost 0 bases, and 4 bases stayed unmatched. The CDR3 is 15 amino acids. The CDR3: CATSDRTGPNYGYTF. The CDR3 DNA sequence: TGTGCCACCAGTGACCGGACAGGTCCTAACTATGGCTACACCTTC.

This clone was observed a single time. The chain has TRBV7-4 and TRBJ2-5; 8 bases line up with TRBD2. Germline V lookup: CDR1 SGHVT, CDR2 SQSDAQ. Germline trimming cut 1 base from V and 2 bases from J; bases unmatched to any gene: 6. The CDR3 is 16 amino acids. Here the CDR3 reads CASSLVGSGEQETQYF. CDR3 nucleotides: TGTGCCAGCAGCTTAGTAGGTAGCGGGGAACAAGAGACCCAGTACTTC.

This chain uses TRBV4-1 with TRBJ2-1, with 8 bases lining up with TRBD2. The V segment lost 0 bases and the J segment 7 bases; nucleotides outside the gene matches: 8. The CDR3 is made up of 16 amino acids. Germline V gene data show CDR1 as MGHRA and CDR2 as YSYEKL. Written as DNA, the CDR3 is TGCGCCAGCAGCCAAGAATTGGCGGGGGGAAGAAATGAGCAGTTCTTC. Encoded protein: CASSQELAGGRNEQFF.

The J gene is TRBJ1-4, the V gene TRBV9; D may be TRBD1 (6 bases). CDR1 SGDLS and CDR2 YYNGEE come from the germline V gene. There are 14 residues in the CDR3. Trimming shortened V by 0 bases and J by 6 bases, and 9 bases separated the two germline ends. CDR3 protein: CASSVGTVHEKLFF. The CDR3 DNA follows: TGTGCCAGCAGCGTAGGGACAGTTCATGAAAAACTGTTTTTT.

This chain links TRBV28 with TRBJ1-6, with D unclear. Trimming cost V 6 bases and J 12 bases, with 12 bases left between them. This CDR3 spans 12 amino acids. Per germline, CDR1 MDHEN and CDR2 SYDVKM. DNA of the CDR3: TGTGCCAGCAGGCCTGGGCGGGAACCCCTCCACTTT. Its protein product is CASRPGREPLHF.

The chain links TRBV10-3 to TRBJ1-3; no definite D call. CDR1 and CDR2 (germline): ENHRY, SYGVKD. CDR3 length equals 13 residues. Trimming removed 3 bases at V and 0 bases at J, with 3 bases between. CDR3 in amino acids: CAISDSSGNTIYF. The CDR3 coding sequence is TGTGCCATCAGTGACAGCTCTGGAAACACCATATATTTT.

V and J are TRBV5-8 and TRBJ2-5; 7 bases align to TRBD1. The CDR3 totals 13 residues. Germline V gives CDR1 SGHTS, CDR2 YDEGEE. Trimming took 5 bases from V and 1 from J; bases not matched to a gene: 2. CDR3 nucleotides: TGTGCCAGCAGGACAGGGCCCCAAGAGACCCAGTACTTC. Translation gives CASRTGPQETQYF. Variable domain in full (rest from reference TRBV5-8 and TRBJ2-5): EAGVTQSPTHLIKTRGQQATLRCSPISGHTSVYWYQQALGLGLQFLLWYDEGEERNRGNFPPRFSGRQFPNYSSELNVNALELEDSALYLCASRTGPQETQYFGPGTRLLVL.

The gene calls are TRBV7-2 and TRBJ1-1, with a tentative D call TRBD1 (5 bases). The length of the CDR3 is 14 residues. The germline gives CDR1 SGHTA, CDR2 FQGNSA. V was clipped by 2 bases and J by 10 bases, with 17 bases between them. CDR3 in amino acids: CASSLLSNPGGAFF. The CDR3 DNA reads TGTGCCAGCAGCTTACTTTCTAACCCCGGGGGAGCTTTCTTT.

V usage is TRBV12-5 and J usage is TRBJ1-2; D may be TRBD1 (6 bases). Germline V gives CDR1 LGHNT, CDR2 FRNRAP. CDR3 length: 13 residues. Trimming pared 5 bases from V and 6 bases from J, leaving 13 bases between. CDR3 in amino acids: CASGLTQGNGYTF. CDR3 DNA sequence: TGTGCTAGTGGTCTCACGCAGGGGAATGGCTACACCTTC.

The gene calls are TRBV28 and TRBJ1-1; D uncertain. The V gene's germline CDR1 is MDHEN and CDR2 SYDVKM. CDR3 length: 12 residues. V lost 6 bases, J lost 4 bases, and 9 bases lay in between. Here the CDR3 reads CASSLVRTEAFF. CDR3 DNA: TGTGCCAGCAGCCTAGTACGCACTGAAGCTTTCTTT.